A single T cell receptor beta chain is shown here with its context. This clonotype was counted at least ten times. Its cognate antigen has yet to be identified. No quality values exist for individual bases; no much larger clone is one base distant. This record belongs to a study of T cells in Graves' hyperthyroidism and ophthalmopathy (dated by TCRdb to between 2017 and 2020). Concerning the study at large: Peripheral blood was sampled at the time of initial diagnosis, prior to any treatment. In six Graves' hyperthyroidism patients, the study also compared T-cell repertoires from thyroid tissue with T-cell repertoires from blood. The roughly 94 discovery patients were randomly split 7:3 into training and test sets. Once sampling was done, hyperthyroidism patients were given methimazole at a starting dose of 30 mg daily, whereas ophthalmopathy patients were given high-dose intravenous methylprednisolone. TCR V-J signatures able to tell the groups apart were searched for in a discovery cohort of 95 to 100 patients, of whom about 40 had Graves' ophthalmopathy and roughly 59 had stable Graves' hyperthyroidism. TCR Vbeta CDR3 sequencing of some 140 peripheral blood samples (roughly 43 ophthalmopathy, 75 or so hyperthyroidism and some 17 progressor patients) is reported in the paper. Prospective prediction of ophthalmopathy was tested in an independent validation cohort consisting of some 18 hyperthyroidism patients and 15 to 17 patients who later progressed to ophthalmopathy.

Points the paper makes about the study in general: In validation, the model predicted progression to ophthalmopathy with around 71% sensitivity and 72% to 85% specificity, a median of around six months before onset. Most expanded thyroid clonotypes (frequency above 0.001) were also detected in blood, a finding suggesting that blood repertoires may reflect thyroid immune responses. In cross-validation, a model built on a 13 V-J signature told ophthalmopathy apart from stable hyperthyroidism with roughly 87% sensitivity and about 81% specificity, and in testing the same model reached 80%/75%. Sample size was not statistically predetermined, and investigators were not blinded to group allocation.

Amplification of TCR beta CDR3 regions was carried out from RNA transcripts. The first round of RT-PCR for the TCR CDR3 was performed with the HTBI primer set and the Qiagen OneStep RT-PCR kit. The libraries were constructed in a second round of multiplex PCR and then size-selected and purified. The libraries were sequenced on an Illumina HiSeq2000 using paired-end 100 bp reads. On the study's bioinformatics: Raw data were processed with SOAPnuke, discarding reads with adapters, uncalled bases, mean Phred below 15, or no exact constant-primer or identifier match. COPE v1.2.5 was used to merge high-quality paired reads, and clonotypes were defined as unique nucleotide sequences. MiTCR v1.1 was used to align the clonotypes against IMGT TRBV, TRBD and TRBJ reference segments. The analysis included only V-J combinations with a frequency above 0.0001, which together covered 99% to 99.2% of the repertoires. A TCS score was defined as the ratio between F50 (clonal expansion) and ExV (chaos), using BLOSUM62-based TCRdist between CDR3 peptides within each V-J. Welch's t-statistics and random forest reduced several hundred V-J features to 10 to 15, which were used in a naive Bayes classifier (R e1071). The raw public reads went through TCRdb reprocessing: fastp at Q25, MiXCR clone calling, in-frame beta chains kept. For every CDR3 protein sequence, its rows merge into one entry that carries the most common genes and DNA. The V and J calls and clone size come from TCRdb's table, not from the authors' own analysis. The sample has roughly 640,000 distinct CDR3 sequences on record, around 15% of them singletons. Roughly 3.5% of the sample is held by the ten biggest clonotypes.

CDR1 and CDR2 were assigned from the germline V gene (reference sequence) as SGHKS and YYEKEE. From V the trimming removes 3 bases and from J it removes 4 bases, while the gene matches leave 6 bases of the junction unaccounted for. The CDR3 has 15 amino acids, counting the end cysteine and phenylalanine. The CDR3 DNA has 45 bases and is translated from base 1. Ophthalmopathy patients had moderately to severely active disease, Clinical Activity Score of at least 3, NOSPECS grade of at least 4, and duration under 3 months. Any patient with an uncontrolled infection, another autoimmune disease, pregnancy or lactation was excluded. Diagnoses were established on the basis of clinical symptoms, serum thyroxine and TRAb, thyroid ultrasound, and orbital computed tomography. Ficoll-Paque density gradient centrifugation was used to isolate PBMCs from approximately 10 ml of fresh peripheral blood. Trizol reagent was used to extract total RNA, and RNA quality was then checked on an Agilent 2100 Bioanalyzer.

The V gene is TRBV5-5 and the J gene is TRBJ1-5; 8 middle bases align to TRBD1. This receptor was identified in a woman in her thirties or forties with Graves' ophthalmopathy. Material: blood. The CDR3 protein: CASSSTGAFNQPQHF. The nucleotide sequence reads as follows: TGTGCCAGCAGCTCGACAGGGGCGTTTAATCAGCCCCAGCATTTT.